The 23 T cell receptor beta chains below all came from one sample that was sequenced in a study of blood T cell repertoires in COVID-19. The table came from immunoSEQ multiplex PCR; TCRdb's copy has only in-frame clones and leaves some out. The data show some 86,000 clones, 75% to 90% seen once. Sequenced input: peripheral blood. All receptors come from a woman of 80 years or more with active or convalescent COVID-19.

This clone was seen only a few times. The chain combines TRBV5-5 with TRBJ2-1; 7 bases agree with TRBD1. With 3 bases clipped from V and 4 bases from J, the junction kept 7 bases outside the gene matches. The germline V gene has CDR1 SGHKS and CDR2 YYEKEE (reference sequence). The CDR3 runs 15 residues. Here the CDR3 DNA reads TGTGCCAGCAGCTCTCCGGGACAGCCTTACAATGAGCAGTTCTTC. Its translation: CASSSPGQPYNEQFF.

The V gene is TRBV6-2 or TRBV6-3, the J gene TRBJ1-2; a weak D match, TRBD1 (6 bases). Germline-derived CDR1 and CDR2 are MNHEY and SVGEGT. V gave up 4 bases and J gave up 7 bases, with 13 bases separating them. The CDR3 totals 13 residues. CDR3 sequence reads: CASSSYRVGGYTF. The CDR3 coding sequence is TGTGCCAGCAGTTCCTACAGGGTGGGTGGCTACACCTTC.

V is TRBV6-1 and J is TRBJ1-2; no clear D. The CDR3 length is 14 residues. Germline lookup yields CDR1 MNHNS and CDR2 SASEGT. The V gene lost 0 bases and the J gene lost 4 bases, with 9 bases spanning the gap. This CDR3 reads CASSEASGVYGYTF. CDR3 in DNA: TGTGCCAGCAGTGAAGCGTCCGGGGTCTATGGCTACACCTTC.

This clone was seen a single time. The rearrangement links TRBV12-3 or TRBV12-4 to TRBJ2-7; possible D gene TRBD2, 5 bases. The V end lost 4 bases, the J end lost 7 bases, and 11 bases lay between the germline ends. CDR3 size: 12 residues. The DNA of the CDR3 is TGTGCCAGCAGTTCTCGTACGGGGGAGCAGTACTTC. Translated, it gives CASSSRTGEQYF.

The CDR3 nucleotides are TGTGCCAGTACTGGGGTCGGACTAGCTACCCACTCGCAGTATTTT. This sequence encodes CASTGVGLATHSQYF. The genes are TRBV19 and TRBJ2-3, with 8 bases matching TRBD2. Per germline, CDR1 LNHDA and CDR2 SQIVND (reference sequence). There are 15 residues in the CDR3. V lost 7 bases, J lost 10 bases, and 16 bases stayed unmatched. Drawing the rest from reference TRBV19 and TRBJ2-3, the complete variable domain is DGGITQSPKYLFRKEGQNVTLSCEQNLNHDAMYWYRQDPGQGLRLIYYSQIVNDFQKGDIAEGYSVSREKKESFPLTVTSAQKNPTAFYLCASTGVGLATHSQYFGPGTRLTVL.

The rearrangement links TRBV18 to TRBJ1-5, with TRBD1 as a possible D gene (5 bases). Germline loops: CDR1 KGHSH, CDR2 LQKENI. V gave up 0 bases and J gave up 5 bases, with 11 bases separating them. This CDR3 spans 15 amino acids. The CDR3 DNA reads as TGTGCCAGCTCACCACCGGGCAGGGCTGATCAGCCCCAGCATTTT. Residues: CASSPPGRADQPQHF.

The chain combines TRBV4-2 with TRBJ2-1, with no clear D. The CDR3 extends over 13 amino acids. V lost 1 base to trimming and J lost 10 bases, with 11 bases between them. Per the germline V gene, CDR1 is LGHNA and CDR2 is YNFKEQ. CDR3 nucleotide sequence: TGTGCCAGCAGCCAAGTATGGAGAAGCGAGCAGTTCTTC. It translates to CASSQVWRSEQFF.

CDR3 DNA: TGCGCCAGCAGCACGGGCGGGGATAATTCACCCCTCCACTTT. It specifies CASSTGGDNSPLHF. The chain links TRBV5-1 to TRBJ1-6; no definite D call. In germline, CDR1 is SGHRS, CDR2 YFSETQ. Trimming cost V 4 bases and J 5 bases, with 10 bases left between them. The CDR3 has 14 amino acids.

J is TRBJ2-5 and V is TRBV28; maybe TRBD1 (6 bases). Between the trimmed V and J ends, which lost 5 bases and 5 bases, there was a span of 18 bases. Per germline, CDR1 MDHEN and CDR2 SYDVKM. The CDR3 length is 15 residues. The CDR3, as DNA: TGTGCCAGCAGTACAGAAACAGGGTCTCTTGAGACCCAGTACTTC. Amino acids: CASSTETGSLETQYF.

The V call is TRBV5-1, the J call TRBJ2-5; possible D gene TRBD1, 5 bases. The CDR3 totals 17 residues. V was clipped by 0 bases and J by 5 bases, with 20 bases between them. Germline CDR1 SGHRS, CDR2 YFSETQ. The CDR3 here is CASSLGRGPLIEETQYF. The CDR3 nucleotides are TGCGCCAGCAGCTTGGGTAGGGGCCCTTTAATTGAGGAGACCCAGTACTTC.

The chain joins TRBV5-1 to TRBJ2-2; TRBD1 is a possible D gene (5 bases). V lost 7 bases and J lost 3, with 16 bases in between. Germline assignment: CDR1 SGHRS and CDR2 YFSETQ. The CDR3 covers 15 residues. CDR3 coding DNA: TGCGCCAGCGGCCTCAGGGCTGAGGACACCGGGGAGCTGTTTTTT. Amino acid sequence: CASGLRAEDTGELFF.

The chain employs TRBV24-1 and TRBJ2-1; a weak D match, TRBD2 (6 bases). The CDR3 covers 16 residues. Germline V gene lookup returns CDR1 KGHDR and CDR2 SFDVKD. Deletions cut 5 bases from V and 7 bases from J, with 20 bases between. DNA of the CDR3: TGTGCCACCAGTGGGCTAGCGAGACGTGTGGGGAATGAGCAGTTCTTC. This codes for CATSGLARRVGNEQFF.

The chain combines TRBV28 with TRBJ1-3; D call uncertain. Germline V gene sequence: CDR1 MDHEN, CDR2 SYDVKM. The V end lost 5 bases, the J end lost 0 bases, and 17 bases lay between the germline ends. This CDR3 contains 17 residues. CDR3 amino acids: CASSLRLWATSGNTIYF. The CDR3 coding sequence is TGTGCCAGCAGTCTACGTCTATGGGCCACCTCTGGAAACACCATATATTTT.

The chain is built from TRBV7-2 and TRBJ2-1; 9 bases are a match to TRBD2. V gave up 2 bases and J gave up 2 bases; unmatched junction bases: 4. Looked up from germline, CDR1 is SGHTA and CDR2 is FQGNSA. This CDR3 contains 16 residues. CDR3 in amino acids: CASSLSAGGPYNEQFF. In DNA, the CDR3 is TGTGCCAGCAGCTTATCAGCGGGAGGCCCCTACAATGAGCAGTTCTTC.

The rearrangement joins TRBV19 to TRBJ2-7, with TRBD1 matching over 10 bases. Germline V lookup: CDR1 LNHDA, CDR2 SQIVND (reference sequence). V lost 8 bases and J lost 1; bases outside the gene matches: 5. The CDR3 has 14 residues. This CDR3 is CASQRDRGSYEQYF. CDR3 DNA sequence: TGTGCCAGTCAACGGGACAGGGGATCCTACGAGCAGTACTTC.

This rearrangement joins TRBV4-3 to TRBJ1-4; D is perhaps TRBD1 (5 bases). CDR3 size: 19 residues. Germline values: CDR1 LGHNA, CDR2 YSLEER. V lost 0 bases and J 3 bases, leaving 20 bases between the germline ends. CDR3 region: CASSQENSLWGGSNEKLFF. The CDR3 DNA reads TGCGCCAGCAGCCAAGAGAACTCATTGTGGGGGGGTTCTAATGAAAAACTGTTTTTT.

The gene calls are TRBV30 and TRBJ1-1; perhaps TRBD1 as D (5 bases). The CDR3 is 14 residues long. Germline V gene data show CDR1 as GTSNPN and CDR2 as SVGIG (reference sequence). V was trimmed by 5 bases and J by 6 bases, leaving 19 bases between them. The CDR3 bases are TGTGCCTGGTTTGAACCATTGGGGCTCTCTGAAGCTTTCTTT. Amino acid sequence: CAWFEPLGLSEAFF.

The DNA for the CDR3 is TGTGCCAGCAGAACTTCACAGGGACGGCATTCACCCCTCCACTTT. Encoded protein: CASRTSQGRHSPLHF. V is TRBV27 and J is TRBJ1-6; a possible D gene is TRBD1 (6 bases). Deletions cut 6 bases from V and 8 bases from J, with 17 bases between. This CDR3 is 15 amino acids long. Per germline, CDR1 MNHEY and CDR2 SMNVEV (reference sequence).

The V call is TRBV19, the J call TRBJ1-2; TRBD1 matches 9 bases. CDR1 LNHDA and CDR2 SQIVND come from the germline V gene (reference sequence). The V gene end was trimmed by 4 bases and the J gene end by 8 bases; junction bases not matched to a gene: 5. The CDR3 totals 13 residues. The DNA for the CDR3 is TGTGCCAGTAGTAAGGGACAGGGAATCGGCTACACCTTC. Protein: CASSKGQGIGYTF. The full variable domain, in which reference TRBV19 and TRBJ1-2 provide the parts outside the CDR3, is DGGITQSPKYLFRKEGQNVTLSCEQNLNHDAMYWYRQDPGQGLRLIYYSQIVNDFQKGDIAEGYSVSREKKESFPLTVTSAQKNPTAFYLCASSKGQGIGYTFGSGTRLTVV.

This chain joins TRBV11-3 and TRBJ2-2, with 7 bases identical to TRBD1. V gave up 3 bases and J gave up 5 bases; unmatched junction bases: 6. This CDR3 has 15 amino acids. Germline V gives CDR1 SGHNT, CDR2 YENEEA. The CDR3 sequence is CASSFQGEKTGELFF. The CDR3 DNA reads as TGTGCCAGCAGCTTCCAGGGGGAGAAAACCGGGGAGCTGTTTTTT.

As for this clone: In the same sample, other DNA sequences code for this CDR3. The CDR3 region has the DNA TGTGCCTGGAGTGTGCAGCAAGAGACCCAGTACTTC. This sequence encodes CAWSVQQETQYF. The rearrangement links TRBV30 to TRBJ2-5, with D uncertain. CDR1 and CDR2 (germline): GTSNPN, SVGIG (reference sequence). The CDR3 is 12 amino acids. V gave up 0 bases and J gave up 2 bases, with 4 bases separating them.

This chain uses TRBV7-2 with TRBJ2-1; TRBD2 agrees at 13 bases. The V and J ends lost 0 bases and 5 bases, in that order; junction bases with no gene match: 1. The length of the CDR3 is 16 residues. Per the germline V gene, CDR1 is SGHTA and CDR2 is FQGNSA. As DNA, the CDR3 is TGTGCCAGCAGCTTAGCCGGACTAGCGGGGGACAATGAGCAGTTCTTC. Translated, it gives CASSLAGLAGDNEQFF.

This sequence joins TRBV2 and TRBJ2-3, with 9 nucleotides matching TRBD2. The CDR3 contains 16 residues. Germline lookup yields CDR1 SNHLY and CDR2 FYNNEI. V was clipped by 3 bases and J by 3 bases; unmatched bases: 7. The DNA for the CDR3 is TGTGCCAGCAGTGACATCTTAGCGGGAGTTACAGATACGCAGTATTTT. It encodes CASSDILAGVTDTQYF.